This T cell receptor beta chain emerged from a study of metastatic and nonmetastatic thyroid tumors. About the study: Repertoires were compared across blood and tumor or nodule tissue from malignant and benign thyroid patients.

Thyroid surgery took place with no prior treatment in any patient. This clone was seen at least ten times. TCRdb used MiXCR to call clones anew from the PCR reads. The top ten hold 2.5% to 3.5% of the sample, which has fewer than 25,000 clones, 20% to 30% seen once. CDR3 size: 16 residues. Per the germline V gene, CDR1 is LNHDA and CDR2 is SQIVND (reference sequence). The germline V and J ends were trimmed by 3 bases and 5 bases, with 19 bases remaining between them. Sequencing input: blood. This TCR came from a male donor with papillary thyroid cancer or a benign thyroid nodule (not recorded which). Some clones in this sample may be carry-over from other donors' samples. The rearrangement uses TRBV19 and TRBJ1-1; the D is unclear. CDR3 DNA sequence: TGTGCCAGTAGTATGGCACTCGGGCAGATATTTACTGAAGCTTTCTTT. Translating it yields CASSMALGQIFTEAFF.